Detailed here is one T cell receptor beta chain. Its antigen is not yet known. One base away there is no much larger clone; base qualities are not given. In the germline V gene, CDR1 corresponds to SGHVS and CDR2 to FNYEAQ. Trimming removed 4 bases from V and 0 bases from J, leaving 9 bases between the germline ends. There are 14 amino acids in the CDR3, from cysteine to phenylalanine inclusive. Of all the DNA, just the CDR3 is kept, 42 bases in frame from base 1. Genomic DNA was isolated from the sorted cells so that the TCRbeta CDR3 region could be sequenced. TCRbeta CDR3 regions were sequenced using the immunoSEQ Assay. This immuneACCESS table, as held by TCRdb, lists in-frame sequences with V and J called but not all clones. Of the missing ones, under half trace to an unresolved V gene in checked studies; the others have no known cause. The table for this sample lists 75,000 to 90,000 clones; roughly 92% of them were counted only once. The ten largest make up around 2.8% of the sample.

The trial excluded patients who had a history of autoimmune disease or who were on systemic immunosuppression. In every dose cohort, peripheral blood was drawn for TCR sequencing at baseline, cycle 4 day 1, and cycle 7 day 1. Samples were obtained from an open-label, multicenter, first-in-human phase I dose-escalation trial of ivuxolimab. Adults with locally advanced or metastatic melanoma, renal cell carcinoma, hepatocellular carcinoma or head and neck squamous cell carcinoma were enrolled in the trial. Before TCR sequencing, CD4+ T cells and CD8+ T cells from peripheral blood were sorted into separate populations. The sample comes from a study of OX40 agonist ivuxolimab in advanced cancers. Background on the whole study: Ivuxolimab, which targeted the costimulatory receptor OX40 (CD134), was an agonistic, fully human IgG2 monoclonal antibody. Intravenous ivuxolimab was administered to patients every 2 weeks at six dose levels: 0.01, 0.1, 0.3, 1.5, 3 and 10 mg/kg. Of the roughly 52 dose-escalation patients, hepatocellular carcinoma was present in about 20, melanoma in some 15, renal cell carcinoma in 9 and head and neck cancer in 9. In the dose-escalation cohort, around four fifths of patients were male, and the mean age was 60 years with a range of about 23 to 79. Prior anti-PD-1, anti-PD-L1 or anti-CTLA-4 therapy was permitted, and roughly two fifths of dose-escalation patients had received checkpoint inhibitors. Partial responses occurred in three dose-escalation patients: two with cutaneous melanoma and one with hepatocellular carcinoma. Peripheral TCRbeta sequencing aimed to test whether ivuxolimab altered TCR sequence diversity and caused clonal T-cell expansion. The paper describes the monotherapy dose-escalation part (N ≈ 50 patients) of the phase I trial of ivuxolimab.

What the work shows at the level of the full study, not this receptor alone: After ivuxolimab, CD8+ T cells had more expanded clones than CD4+ T cells on average. Clonal expansion of both CD4+ and CD8+ blood T cells was observed from baseline to week 6 at doses 0.1 to 3.0 mg/kg. Low levels of normalized T-cell clonal expansion were also shown by some nonresponding patients. Partial responders in the 0.1-3.0 mg/kg groups had among the lowest normalized peripheral clonal expansion, especially among CD8+ T cells. The antigen specificity of the clonally expanded peripheral T cells was not determined.

The rearrangement joined TRBV7-6 to TRBJ1-2; TRBD1 is a weak D gene call, 5 bases matching. Here the sequenced sample was CD4+ or CD8+ T cells sorted from blood, taken in a trial of the OX40 agonist ivuxolimab. The source is an adult with an advanced solid tumor such as melanoma, head and neck, liver or kidney cancer. The CDR3 region: CASSSGGANYGYTF. The nucleotide sequence is TGTGCCAGCAGCTCTGGGGGAGCTAACTATGGCTACACCTTC.